The present entry profiles one TCR beta chain with its context. V lost 3 bases and J 1 base, leaving 6 bases between the germline ends. The CDR3 loop spans 12 amino acids. CDR1 SQVTM and CDR2 ANQGSEA come from the germline V gene. Per the original data handling: Estimates of nucleated cell counts were drawn from the amplification of reference gene primers. Data came from immunoSEQ multiplex PCR; TCRdb stores just in-frame clones and leaves some out. V, J and clone size are those of that table, while D and trimming were read from the DNA. The table lists 110,000 or so clones, 82% of them singletons. The data originate from a study of blood T cell repertoires in COVID-19. Overall study context: Specimens from acute and convalescent COVID-19 originated in the United States, Italy and Spain. T cells, B-cell-depleted T cells, or PBMCs provided the cDNA or gDNA that served as material.

Sequencing used peripheral blood. The V and J genes are TRBV29-1 and TRBJ1-2; D ambiguous. The receptor was derived from a woman of 80 years or more with acute or convalescent COVID-19. CDR3 sequence: CSVDRFNYGYTF. The CDR3 DNA reads TGCAGCGTTGATCGGTTTAACTATGGCTACACCTTC.